This T cell receptor (beta chain) is drawn from a study of shared clonotypes between healthy human individuals. Sequencing used immunoSEQ multiplex PCR; TCRdb keeps in-frame clones, though not all of them. The sample yields more than 2,000,000 clones, around 94% seen once. CDR1 and CDR2 from the germline V gene are SQVTM and ANQGSEA. CDR3 length equals 14 residues. The V and J ends lost 4 bases and 0 bases respectively, with 9 bases between them. Specimen: naive CD4+ T cells sorted from blood. Subset specified: CD45RA+ positively selected. The chain carries TRBV29-1 and TRBJ2-2; D is undetermined. The sequence was collected from a man aged 18 to 30 in good health. DNA of the CDR3: TGCAGCGTTGGTGTCACCCCGAACACCGGGGAGCTGTTTTTT. It encodes CSVGVTPNTGELFF.